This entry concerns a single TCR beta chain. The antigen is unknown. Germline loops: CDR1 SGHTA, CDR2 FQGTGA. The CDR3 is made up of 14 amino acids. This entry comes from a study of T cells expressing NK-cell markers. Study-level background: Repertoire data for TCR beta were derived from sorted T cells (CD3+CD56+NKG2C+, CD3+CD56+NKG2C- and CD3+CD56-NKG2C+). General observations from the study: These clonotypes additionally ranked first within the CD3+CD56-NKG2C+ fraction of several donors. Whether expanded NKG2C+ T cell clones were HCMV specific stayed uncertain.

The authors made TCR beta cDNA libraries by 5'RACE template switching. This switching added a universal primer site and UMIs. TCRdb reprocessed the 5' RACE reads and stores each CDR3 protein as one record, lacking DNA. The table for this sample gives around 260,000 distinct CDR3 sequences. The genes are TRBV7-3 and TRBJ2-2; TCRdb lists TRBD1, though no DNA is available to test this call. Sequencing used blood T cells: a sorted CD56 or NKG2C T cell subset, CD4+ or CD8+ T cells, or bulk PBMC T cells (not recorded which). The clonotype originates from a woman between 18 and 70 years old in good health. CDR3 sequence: CASSPPGTSGELFF.